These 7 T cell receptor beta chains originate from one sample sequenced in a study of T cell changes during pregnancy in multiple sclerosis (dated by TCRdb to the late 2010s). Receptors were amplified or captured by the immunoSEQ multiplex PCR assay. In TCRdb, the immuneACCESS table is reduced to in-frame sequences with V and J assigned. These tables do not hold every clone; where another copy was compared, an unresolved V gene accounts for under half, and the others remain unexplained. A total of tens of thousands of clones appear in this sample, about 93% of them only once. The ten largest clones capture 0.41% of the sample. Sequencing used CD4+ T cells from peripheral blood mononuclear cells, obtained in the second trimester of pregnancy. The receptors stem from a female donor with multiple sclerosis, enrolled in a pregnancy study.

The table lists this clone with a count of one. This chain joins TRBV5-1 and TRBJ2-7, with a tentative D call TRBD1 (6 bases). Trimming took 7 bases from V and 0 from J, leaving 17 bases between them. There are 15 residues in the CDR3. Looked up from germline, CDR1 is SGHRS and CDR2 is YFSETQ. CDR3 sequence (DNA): TGCGCCAGCCCCTCTCGGACAGAGAGCTCCTACGAGCAGTACTTC. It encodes CASPSRTESSYEQYF.

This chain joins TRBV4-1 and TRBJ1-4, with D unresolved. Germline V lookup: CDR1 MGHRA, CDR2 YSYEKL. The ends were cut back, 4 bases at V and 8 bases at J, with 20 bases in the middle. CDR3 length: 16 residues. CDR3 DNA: TGCGCCAGCAGCCCCGGCACTCGGCGCCCAGGAGAAAAACTGTTTTTT. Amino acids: CASSPGTRRPGEKLFF.

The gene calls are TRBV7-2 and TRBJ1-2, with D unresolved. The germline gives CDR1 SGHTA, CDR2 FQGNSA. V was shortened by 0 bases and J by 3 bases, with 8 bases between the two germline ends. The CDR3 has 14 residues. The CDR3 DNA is TGTGCCAGCAGCTTAGCAAGGCAGGACTATGGCTACACCTTC. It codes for CASSLARQDYGYTF.

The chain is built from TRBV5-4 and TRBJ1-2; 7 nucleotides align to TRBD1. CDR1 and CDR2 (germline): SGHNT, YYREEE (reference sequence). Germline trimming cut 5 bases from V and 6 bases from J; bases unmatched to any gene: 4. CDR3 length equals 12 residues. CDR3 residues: CASSLTGNGYTF. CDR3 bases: TGTGCCAGCAGTCTGACAGGGAATGGCTACACCTTC.

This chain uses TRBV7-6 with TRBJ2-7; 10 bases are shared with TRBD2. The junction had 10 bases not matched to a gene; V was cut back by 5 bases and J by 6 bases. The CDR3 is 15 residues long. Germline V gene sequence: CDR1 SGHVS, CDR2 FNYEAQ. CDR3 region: CASSAILAGIVEQYF. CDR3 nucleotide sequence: TGTGCCAGCAGCGCAATACTAGCGGGAATAGTCGAGCAGTACTTC.

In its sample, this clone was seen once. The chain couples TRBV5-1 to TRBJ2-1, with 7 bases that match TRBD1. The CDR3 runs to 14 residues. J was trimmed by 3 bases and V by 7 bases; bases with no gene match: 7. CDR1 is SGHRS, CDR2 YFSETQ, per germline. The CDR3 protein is CASSKGQIYNEQFF. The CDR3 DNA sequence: TGCGCCAGCTCGAAGGGACAGATCTACAATGAGCAGTTCTTC. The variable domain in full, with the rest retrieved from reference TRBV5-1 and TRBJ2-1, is KAGVTQTPRYLIKTRGQQVTLSCSPISGHRSVSWYQQTPGQGLQFLFEYFSETQRNKGNFPGRFSGRQFSNSRSEMNVSTLELGDSALYLCASSKGQIYNEQFFGPGTRLTVL.

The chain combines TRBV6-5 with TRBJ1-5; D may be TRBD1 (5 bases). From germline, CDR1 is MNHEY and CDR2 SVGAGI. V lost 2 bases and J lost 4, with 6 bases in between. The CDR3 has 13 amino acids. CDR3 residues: CASSYDRNQPQHF. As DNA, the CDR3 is TGTGCCAGCAGTTACGACAGAAATCAGCCCCAGCATTTT.